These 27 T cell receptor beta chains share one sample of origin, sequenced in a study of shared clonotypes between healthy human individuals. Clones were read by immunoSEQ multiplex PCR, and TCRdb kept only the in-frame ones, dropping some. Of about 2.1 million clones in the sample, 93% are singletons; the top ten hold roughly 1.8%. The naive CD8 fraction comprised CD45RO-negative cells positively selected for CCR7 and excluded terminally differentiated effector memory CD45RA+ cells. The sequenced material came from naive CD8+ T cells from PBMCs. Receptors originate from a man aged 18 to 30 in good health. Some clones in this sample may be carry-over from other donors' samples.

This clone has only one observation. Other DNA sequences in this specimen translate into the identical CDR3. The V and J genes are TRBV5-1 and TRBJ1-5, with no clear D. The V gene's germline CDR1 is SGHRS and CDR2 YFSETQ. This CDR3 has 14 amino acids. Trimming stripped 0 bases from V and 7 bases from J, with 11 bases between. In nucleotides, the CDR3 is TGCGCCAGCAGCTTGGGAGGAGTGAACCAGCCCCAGCATTTT. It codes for CASSLGGVNQPQHF.

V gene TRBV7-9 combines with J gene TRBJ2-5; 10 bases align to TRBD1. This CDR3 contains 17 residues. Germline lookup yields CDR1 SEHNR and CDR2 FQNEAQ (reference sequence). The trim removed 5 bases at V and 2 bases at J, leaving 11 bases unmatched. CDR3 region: CASSPSTGGVGQETQYF. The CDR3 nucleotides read TGTGCCAGCAGCCCGTCGACAGGGGGCGTGGGGCAAGAGACCCAGTACTTC.

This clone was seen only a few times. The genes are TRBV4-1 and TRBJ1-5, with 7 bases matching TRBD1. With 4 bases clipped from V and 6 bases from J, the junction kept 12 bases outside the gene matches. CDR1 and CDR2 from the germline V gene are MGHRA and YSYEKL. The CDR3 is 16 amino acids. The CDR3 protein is CASSPQTGLHGQPQHF. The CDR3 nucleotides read TGCGCCAGCAGCCCTCAGACAGGGCTCCACGGTCAGCCCCAGCATTTT.

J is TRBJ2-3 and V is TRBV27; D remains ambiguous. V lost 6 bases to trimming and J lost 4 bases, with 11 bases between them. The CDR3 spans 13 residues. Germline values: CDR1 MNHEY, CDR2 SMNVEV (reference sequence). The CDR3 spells CASRGGGADTQYF. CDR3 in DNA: TGTGCCAGCAGGGGTGGTGGCGCAGATACGCAGTATTTT.

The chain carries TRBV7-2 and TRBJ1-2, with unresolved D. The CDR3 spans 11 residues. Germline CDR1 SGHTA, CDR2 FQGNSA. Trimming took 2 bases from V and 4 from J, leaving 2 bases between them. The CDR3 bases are TGTGCCAGCAGCTTAATCTATGGCTACACCTTC. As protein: CASSLIYGYTF.

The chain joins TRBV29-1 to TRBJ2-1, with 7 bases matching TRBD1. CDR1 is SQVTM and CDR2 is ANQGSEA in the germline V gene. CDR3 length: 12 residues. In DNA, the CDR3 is TGCAGGACCCAGGGGGCCTACAATGAGCAGTTCTTC. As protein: CRTQGAYNEQFF.

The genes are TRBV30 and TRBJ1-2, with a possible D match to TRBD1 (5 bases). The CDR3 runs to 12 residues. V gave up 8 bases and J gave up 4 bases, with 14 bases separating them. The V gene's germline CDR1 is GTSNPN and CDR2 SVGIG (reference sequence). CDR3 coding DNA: TGTGCCGGGCATGGGGGGGGCTATGGCTACACCTTC. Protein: CAGHGGGYGYTF.

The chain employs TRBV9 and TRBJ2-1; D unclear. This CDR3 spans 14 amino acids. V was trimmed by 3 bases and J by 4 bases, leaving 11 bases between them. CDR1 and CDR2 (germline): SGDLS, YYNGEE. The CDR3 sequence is CASSDGQNYNEQFF. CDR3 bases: TGTGCCAGCAGCGATGGGCAGAATTACAATGAGCAGTTCTTC.

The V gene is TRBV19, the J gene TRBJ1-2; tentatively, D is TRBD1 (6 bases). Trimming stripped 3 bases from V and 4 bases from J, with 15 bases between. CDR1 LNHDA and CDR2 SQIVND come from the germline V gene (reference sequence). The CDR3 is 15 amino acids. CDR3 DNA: TGTGCCAGTAGTATGTTTCGGGGGCTACTCTATGGCTACACCTTC. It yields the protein CASSMFRGLLYGYTF.

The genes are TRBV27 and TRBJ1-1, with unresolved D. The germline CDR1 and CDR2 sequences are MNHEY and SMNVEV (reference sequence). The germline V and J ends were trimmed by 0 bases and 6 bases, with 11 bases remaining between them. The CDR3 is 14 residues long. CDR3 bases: TGTGCCAGCAGTTTATCGTTGTCCACCTCTGAAGCTTTCTTT. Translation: CASSLSLSTSEAFF.

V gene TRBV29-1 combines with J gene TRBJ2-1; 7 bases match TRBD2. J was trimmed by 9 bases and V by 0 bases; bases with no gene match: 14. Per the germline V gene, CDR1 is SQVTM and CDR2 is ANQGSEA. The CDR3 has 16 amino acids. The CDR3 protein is CSVEEFGLGVYGEQFF. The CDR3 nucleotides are TGCAGCGTTGAAGAGTTCGGACTAGGGGTTTACGGTGAGCAGTTCTTC.

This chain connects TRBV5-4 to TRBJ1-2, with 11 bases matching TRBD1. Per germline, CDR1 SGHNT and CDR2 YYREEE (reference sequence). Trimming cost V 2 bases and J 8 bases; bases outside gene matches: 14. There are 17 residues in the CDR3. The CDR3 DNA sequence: TGTGCCAGCAGCTTTTTCGTCCCCGGACAGGGGGCTCCCGGCTACACCTTC. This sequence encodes CASSFFVPGQGAPGYTF.

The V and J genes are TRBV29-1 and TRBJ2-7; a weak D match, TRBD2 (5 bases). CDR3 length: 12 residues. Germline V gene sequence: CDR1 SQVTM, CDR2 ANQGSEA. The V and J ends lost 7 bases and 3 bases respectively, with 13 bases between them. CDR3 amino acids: CSACVRDYEQYF. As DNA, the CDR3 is TGCAGCGCCTGTGTGAGGGACTACGAGCAGTACTTC.

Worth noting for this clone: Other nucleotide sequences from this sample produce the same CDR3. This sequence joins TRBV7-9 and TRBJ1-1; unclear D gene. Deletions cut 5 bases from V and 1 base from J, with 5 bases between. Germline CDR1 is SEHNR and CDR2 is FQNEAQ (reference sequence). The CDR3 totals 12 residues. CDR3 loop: CASSPPNTEAFF. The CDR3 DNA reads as TGTGCCAGCAGCCCCCCGAACACTGAAGCTTTCTTT.

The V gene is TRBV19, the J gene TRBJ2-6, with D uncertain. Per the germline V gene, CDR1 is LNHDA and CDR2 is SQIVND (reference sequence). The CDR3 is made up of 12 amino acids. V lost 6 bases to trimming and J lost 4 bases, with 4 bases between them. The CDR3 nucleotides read TGTGCCAGTAGCGGGGGGGCCAACGTCCTGACTTTC. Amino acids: CASSGGANVLTF.

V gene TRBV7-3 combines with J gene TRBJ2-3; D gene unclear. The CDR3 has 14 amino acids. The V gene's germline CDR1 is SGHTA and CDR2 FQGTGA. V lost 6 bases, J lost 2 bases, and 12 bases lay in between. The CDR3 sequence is CASSPSAYTDTQYF. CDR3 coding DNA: TGTGCCAGCAGTCCCAGCGCCTACACAGATACGCAGTATTTT.

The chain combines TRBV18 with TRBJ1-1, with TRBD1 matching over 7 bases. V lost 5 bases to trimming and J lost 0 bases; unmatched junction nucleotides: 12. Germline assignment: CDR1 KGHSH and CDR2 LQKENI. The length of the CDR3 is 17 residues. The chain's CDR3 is CASSSLWDSFMNTEAFF. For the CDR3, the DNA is TGTGCCAGCTCATCTCTGTGGGACAGTTTCATGAACACTGAAGCTTTCTTT.

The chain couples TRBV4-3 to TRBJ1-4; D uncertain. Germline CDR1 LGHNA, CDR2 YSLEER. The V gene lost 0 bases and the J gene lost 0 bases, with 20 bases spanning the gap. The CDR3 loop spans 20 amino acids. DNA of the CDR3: TGCGCCAGCAGCCAAGACGCTGGCTTTCGTCGGGGTGCAACTAATGAAAAACTGTTTTTT. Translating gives CASSQDAGFRRGATNEKLFF.

Here the CDR3 reads CASSSLAGGYEQYF. CDR3 in DNA: TGTGCCAGCAGCTCACTAGCGGGAGGCTACGAGCAGTACTTC. V usage is TRBV7-6 and J usage is TRBJ2-7; TRBD2 matches 12 bases. This CDR3 is 14 amino acids long. Per the germline V gene, CDR1 is SGHVS and CDR2 is FNYEAQ. Unmatched junction bases numbered 1, after V lost 4 bases and J lost 3 bases.

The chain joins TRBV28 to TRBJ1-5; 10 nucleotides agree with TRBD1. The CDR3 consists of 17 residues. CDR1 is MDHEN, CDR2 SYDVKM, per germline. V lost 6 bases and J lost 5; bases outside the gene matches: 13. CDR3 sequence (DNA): TGTGCCAGCAGGTCCTTTTTCGGGACAGGGGTGGATCAGCCCCAGCATTTT. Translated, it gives CASRSFFGTGVDQPQHF. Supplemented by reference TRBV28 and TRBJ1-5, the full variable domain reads DVKVTQSSRYLVKRTGEKVFLECVQDMDHENMFWYRQDPGLGLRLIYFSYDVKMKEKGDIPEGYSVSREKKERFSLILESASTNQTSMYLCASRSFFGTGVDQPQHFGDGTRLSIL.

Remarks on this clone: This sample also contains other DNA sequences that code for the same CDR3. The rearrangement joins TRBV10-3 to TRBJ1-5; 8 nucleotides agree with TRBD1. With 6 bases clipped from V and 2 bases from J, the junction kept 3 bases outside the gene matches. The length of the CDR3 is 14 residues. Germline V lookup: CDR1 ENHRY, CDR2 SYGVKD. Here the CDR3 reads CAISDRGGNQPQHF. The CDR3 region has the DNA TGTGCCATCAGCGACAGGGGTGGCAATCAGCCCCAGCATTTT.

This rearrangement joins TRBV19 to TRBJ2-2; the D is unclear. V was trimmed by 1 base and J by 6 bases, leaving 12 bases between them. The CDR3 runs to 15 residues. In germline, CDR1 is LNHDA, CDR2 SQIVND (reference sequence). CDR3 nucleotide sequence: TGTGCCAGTAGTATAGTTGCCGGTGGTGCCGGGGAGCTGTTTTTT. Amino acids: CASSIVAGGAGELFF.

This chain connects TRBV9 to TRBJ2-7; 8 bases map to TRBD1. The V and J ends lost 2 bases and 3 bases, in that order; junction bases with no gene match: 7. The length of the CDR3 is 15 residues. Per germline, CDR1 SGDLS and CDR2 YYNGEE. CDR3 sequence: CASSVTDRDIYEQYF. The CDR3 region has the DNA TGTGCCAGCAGCGTGACGGACAGGGATATCTACGAGCAGTACTTC.

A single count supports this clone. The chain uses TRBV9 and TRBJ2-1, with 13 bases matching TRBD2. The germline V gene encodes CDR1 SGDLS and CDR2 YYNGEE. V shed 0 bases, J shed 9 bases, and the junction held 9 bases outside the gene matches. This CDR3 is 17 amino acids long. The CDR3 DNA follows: TGTGCCAGCAGCGTAGACACTAGCGGGAGGGCCGTGAGTGAGCAGTTCTTC. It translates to CASSVDTSGRAVSEQFF.

The CDR3 nucleotides read TGTGCCAGCAGCTTAGCTGGGACAGGGTGGTCAGAGACCCAGTACTTC. Protein sequence: CASSLAGTGWSETQYF. The chain employs TRBV11-2 and TRBJ2-5; 9 bases are a match to TRBD1. Germline trimming cut 1 base from V and 4 bases from J; bases unmatched to any gene: 7. Germline CDR1 SGHAT, CDR2 FQNNGV. This CDR3 contains 16 residues.

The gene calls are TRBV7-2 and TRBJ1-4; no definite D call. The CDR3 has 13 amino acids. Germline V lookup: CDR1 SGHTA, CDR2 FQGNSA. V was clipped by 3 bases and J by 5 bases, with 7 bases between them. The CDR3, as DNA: TGTGCCAGCAGCTTGGAGGGCAATGAAAAACTGTTTTTT. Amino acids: CASSLEGNEKLFF.

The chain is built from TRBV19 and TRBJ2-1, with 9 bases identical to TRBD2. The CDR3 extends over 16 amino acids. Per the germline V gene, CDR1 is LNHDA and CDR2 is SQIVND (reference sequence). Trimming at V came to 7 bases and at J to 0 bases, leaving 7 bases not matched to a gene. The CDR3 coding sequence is TGTGCCAGTAAAAAGCGGGAGGTCAGCTCCTACAATGAGCAGTTCTTC. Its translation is CASKKREVSSYNEQFF.